These 2 T cell receptor beta chains came from one sample sequenced in a study of cytomegalovirus exposure and HLA in healthy donors. 60 Vbeta and 13 Jbeta primers were used in PCR. Assay used: immunoSEQ multiplex PCR; TCRdb lists only in-frame clones, some missing. This repertoire shows some 140,000 clones, roughly 70% found once; its top ten account for under 2%. Sequenced sample: PBMCs. All receptors come from a human donor in good health.

The chain carries TRBV12-5 and TRBJ2-6; TRBD1 aligns across 7 bases. The CDR3 has 18 residues. CDR1 and CDR2 from the germline V gene are LGHNT and FRNRAP. V lost 6 bases, J lost 2 bases, and 13 bases stayed unmatched. CDR3 region: CASGLGLGQGAGANVLTF. The CDR3 DNA sequence: TGTGCTAGTGGGCTAGGTCTGGGGCAGGGGGCTGGGGCCAACGTCCTGACTTTC.

The CDR3 sequence is CATSRDLADTQYF. The CDR3 DNA is TGTGCCACCAGCAGAGATTTAGCAGATACGCAGTATTTT. The chain has TRBV15 and TRBJ2-3; D is uncertain. This CDR3 region has 13 residues. The germline V and J ends were trimmed by 0 bases and 4 bases, with 5 bases remaining between them. Germline-derived CDR1 and CDR2 are LNHNV and YYDKDF (reference sequence).